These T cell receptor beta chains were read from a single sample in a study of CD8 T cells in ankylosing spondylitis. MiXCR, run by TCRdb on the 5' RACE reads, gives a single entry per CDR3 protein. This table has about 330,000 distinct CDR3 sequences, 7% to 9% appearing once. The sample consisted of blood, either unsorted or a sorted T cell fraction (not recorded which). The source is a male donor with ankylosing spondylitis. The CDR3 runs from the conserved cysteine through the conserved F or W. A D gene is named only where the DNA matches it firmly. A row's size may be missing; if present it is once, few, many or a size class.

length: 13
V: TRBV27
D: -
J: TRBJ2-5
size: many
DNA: TGTGCCAGTAGGGCGGGGTCCCAAGAGACCCAGTACTTC
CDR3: CASRAGSQETQYF

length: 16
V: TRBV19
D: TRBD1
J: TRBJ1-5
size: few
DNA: TGTGCCAGTAGTATATCCTACAGGGGGCAGGGACAGCCCCAGCATTTT
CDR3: CASSISYRGQGQPQHF

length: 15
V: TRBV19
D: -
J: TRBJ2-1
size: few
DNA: TGTGCCAGTAGTCTGACTTACAACTCCTACAATGAGCAGTTCTTC
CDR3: CASSLTYNSYNEQFF

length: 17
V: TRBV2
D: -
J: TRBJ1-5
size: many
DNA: TGTGCCAGCAGTGCCGGGACAATGACTTATAGCAATCAGCCCCAGCATTTT
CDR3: CASSAGTMTYSNQPQHF

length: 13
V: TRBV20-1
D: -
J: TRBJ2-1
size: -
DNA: TGCAGTGCCCGGACGGCCTATGGCCCTGAGCAGTTCTTC
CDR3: CSARTAYGPEQFF

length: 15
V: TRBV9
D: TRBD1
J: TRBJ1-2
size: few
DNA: TGTGCCAGCACCCCCGACAGGGCCGCTAACTATGGCTACACCTTC
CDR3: CASTPDRAANYGYTF

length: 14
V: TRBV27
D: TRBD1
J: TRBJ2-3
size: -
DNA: TGTGCCAGCAGTCGGACAGGGGCCACAGATACGCAGTATTTT
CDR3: CASSRTGATDTQYF

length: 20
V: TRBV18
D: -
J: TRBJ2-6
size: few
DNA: TGTGCCAGCTCACGCGAGACAATAATCCCCTCCGGTATGGGGGCCAACGTCCTGACTTTC
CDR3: CASSRETIIPSGMGANVLTF

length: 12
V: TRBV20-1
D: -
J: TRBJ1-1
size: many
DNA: TGCAGTGCTAATCAATTGGGCACTGAAGCTTTCTTT
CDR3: CSANQLGTEAFF

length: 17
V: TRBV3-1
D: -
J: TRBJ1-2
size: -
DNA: TGTGCCAGCAGCCAATATGCCAGGGAAGGGTCGCACTATGGCTACACCTTC
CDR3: CASSQYAREGSHYGYTF

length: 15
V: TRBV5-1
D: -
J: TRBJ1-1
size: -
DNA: TGCGCCAGCAGCTTGGAGGGGGTGGGGAACACTGAAGCTTTCTTT
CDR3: CASSLEGVGNTEAFF

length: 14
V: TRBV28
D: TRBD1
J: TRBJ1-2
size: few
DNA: TGTGCCAGCAGTCTCTCCAGGACAGGCTATGGCTACACCTTC
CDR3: CASSLSRTGYGYTF

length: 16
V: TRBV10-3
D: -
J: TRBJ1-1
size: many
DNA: TGTGCCATCAGTGGTTTCGTCGGGGGCCGAAGCACTGAAGCTTTCTTT
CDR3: CAISGFVGGRSTEAFF

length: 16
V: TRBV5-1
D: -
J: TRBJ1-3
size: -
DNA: TGCGCCAGCAGCCGGGAGGGCCAGAGCTCTGGAAACACCATATATTTT
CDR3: CASSREGQSSGNTIYF

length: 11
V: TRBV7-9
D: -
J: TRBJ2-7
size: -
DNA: TGTGCCAGCAGCTCTCTAGACGAGCAGTACTTC
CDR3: CASSSLDEQYF